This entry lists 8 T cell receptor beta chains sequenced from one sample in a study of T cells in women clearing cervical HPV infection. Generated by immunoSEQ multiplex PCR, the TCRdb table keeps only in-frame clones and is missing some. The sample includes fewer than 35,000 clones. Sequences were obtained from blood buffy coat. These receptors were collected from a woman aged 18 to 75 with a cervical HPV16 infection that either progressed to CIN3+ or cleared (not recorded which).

CDR3 DNA, as far as it was read: TGTGCCAGCACCTACCCCGGGGGGAGAAACTATGGC. Protein sequence: CASTYPGGRNYG. In full, the CDR3 is CASTYPGGRNYGYTF. The J gene is TRBJ1-2, the V gene TRBV5-4, with D possibly matching TRBD1 (5 bases). The sequenced fragment ends 3 residues before the CDR3 boundary, so the rest is inferred from the germline J gene. There are 15 residues in the CDR3. The V gene lost 6 bases and the J gene lost 2 bases, with 17 bases spanning the gap. Germline V CDR1 and CDR2: SGHNT, YYREEE (reference sequence).

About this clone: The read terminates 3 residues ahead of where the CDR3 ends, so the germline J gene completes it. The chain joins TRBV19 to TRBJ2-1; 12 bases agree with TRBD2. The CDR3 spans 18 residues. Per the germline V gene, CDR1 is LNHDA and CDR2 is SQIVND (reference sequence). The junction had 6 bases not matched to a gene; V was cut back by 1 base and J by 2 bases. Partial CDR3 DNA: TGTGCCAGTAGTATAGCTAGCGGGGGGGCTATCGCCTACAATGAG. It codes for CASSIASGGAIAYNE. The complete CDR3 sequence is CASSIASGGAIAYNEQFF.

This CDR3 reads CASSQLTQGRETQYF. CDR3 DNA, as far as it was read: TGTGCCAGCAGCCAGTTGACACAGGGGAGGGAGACC. This sequence joins TRBV7-9 and TRBJ2-5; TRBD1 might be the D (7 bases). The read ends 3 residues before the CDR3 terminus; that terminus is restored from the germline J gene. This CDR3 is built from 15 residues. In germline, CDR1 is SEHNR, CDR2 FQNEAQ (reference sequence). V was trimmed by 5 bases and J by 5 bases, leaving 18 bases between them.

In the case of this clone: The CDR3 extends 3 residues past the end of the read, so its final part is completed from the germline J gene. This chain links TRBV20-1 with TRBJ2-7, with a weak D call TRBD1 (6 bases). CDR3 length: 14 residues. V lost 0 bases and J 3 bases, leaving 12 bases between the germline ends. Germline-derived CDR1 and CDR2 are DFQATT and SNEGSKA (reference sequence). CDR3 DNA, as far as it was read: TGCAGTGCTAGAGATCTCAGGGGATACTACGAG. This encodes CSARDLRGYYE. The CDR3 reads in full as CSARDLRGYYEQYF.

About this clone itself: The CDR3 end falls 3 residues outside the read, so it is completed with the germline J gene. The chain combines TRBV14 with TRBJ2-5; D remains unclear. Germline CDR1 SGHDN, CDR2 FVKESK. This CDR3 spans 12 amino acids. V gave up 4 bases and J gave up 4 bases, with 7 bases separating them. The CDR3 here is CASSPPGETQYF. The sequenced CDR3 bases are TGTGCCAGCAGCCCCCCCGGAGAGACC.

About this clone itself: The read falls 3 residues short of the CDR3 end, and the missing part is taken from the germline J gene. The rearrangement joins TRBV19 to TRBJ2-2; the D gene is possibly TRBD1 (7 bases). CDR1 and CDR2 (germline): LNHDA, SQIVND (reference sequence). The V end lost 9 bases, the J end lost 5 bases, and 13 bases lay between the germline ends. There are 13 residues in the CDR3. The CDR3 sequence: CARTGRRTGELFF. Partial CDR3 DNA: TGTGCCAGGACAGGGAGGAGGACCGGGGAG. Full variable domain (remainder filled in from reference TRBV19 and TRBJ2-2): DGGITQSPKYLFRKEGQNVTLSCEQNLNHDAMYWYRQDPGQGLRLIYYSQIVNDFQKGDIAEGYSVSREKKESFPLTVTSAQKNPTAFYLCARTGRRTGELFFGEGSRLTVL.

The CDR3 bases that were read are TGTGCCAGCAGCTTAGGGCAGTTGGATGAAAAA. Protein product: CASSLGQLDEK. The full CDR3 reads CASSLGQLDEKLFF. The chain employs TRBV11-2 and TRBJ1-4, with D unresolved. From the germline J gene comes the end of the CDR3, since the read stops 3 residues before it. The germline V gene encodes CDR1 SGHAT and CDR2 FQNNGV. Between the trimmed V and J ends, which lost 1 base and 6 bases, there was a span of 9 bases. CDR3 length equals 14 residues.

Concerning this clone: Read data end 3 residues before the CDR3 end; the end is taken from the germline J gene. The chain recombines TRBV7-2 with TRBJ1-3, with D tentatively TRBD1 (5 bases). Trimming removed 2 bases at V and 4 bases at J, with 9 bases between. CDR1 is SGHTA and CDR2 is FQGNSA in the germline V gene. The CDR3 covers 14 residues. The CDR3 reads CASSLTGEGNTIYF. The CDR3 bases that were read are TGTGCCAGCAGCTTAACGGGGGAAGGAAACACC. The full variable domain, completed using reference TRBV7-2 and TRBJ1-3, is GAGVSQSPSNKVTEKGKDVELRCDPISGHTALYWYRQSLGQGLEFLIYFQGNSAPDKSGLPSDRFSAERTGGSVSTLTIQRTQQEDSAVYLCASSLTGEGNTIYFGEGSWLTVV.